This T cell receptor (beta chain) is drawn from a study of T cells in Graves' hyperthyroidism and ophthalmopathy. Findings and caveats of the study: A model of 13 V-J pairs discriminated ophthalmopathy from stable hyperthyroidism.

The CDR3 regions of TCR beta were amplified from RNA transcripts. RT-PCR in the first round (using the HTBI primer set) targeted the TCR CDR3. Each CDR3 protein is one row after TCRdb ran MiXCR on the multiplex PCR reads. The repertoire consists of approximately 600,000 distinct CDR3 sequences, with approximately 15% occurring once and the leading ten covering roughly 7.7%. This clonotype was observed a handful of times. The antigen is undetermined. Trimming took 3 bases from V and 7 from J, leaving 8 bases between them. There are 12 residues in the CDR3. The V gene is TRBV12-3 or TRBV12-4, the J gene TRBJ2-3, with D uncertain. The receptor's source is a woman under 30 with Graves' ophthalmopathy. Input material: blood. The CDR3 DNA reads as TGTGCCAGCAGTTTGGTCATCAATACGCAGTATTTT. Protein sequence: CASSLVINTQYF.